The 25 T cell receptor beta chains listed next were all sequenced from one sample in a study of CD8 T cells in ankylosing spondylitis (dated by TCRdb to 2015 to 2018). Library prep was done by 5' RACE. TCRdb names Illumina HiSeq 2500 as the instrument used. TCRdb trimmed the raw reads at Q25, called clones with MiXCR and kept productive beta chains. Rows are unified per CDR3 protein, each entry keeping the most common DNA and genes. The sample table records about 160,000 distinct CDR3 sequences; 9.8% of these occur just once. The top ten clones comprise roughly 16% of the sample. Specimen: blood, either unsorted or a sorted T cell fraction (not recorded which). The receptors shown here come from a female donor with ankylosing spondylitis or in good health (not recorded which).

The chain combines TRBV7-8 with TRBJ2-1, with a weak D call TRBD2 (6 bases). Germline assignment: CDR1 SGHVS and CDR2 FQNEAQ. The V gene lost 4 bases and the J gene lost 7 bases, with 17 bases spanning the gap. The CDR3 length is 15 residues. The CDR3 is CASSSPGLWVNEQFF. The CDR3 DNA sequence: TGTGCCAGCAGCTCTCCGGGACTTTGGGTGAATGAGCAGTTCTTC.

This clonotype showed up just once. A read error is likely, as this CDR3 ends without the conserved phenylalanine or tryptophan. No DNA is shown, since the ends of the CDR3 on it are uncertain; the CDR3 is the one TCRdb lists. The chain couples TRBV21-1 to TRBJ2-7; TRBD1 is the table's D call and was not checked against the DNA. TRBV21-1 is a recognized pseudogene. The CDR3 region is 14 residues in length, termini included. The chain's CDR3 is CASSKGRDSYEQYL.

At least ten counts were recorded for this clonotype. V and J are TRBV5-6 and TRBJ2-5, with 7 bases matching TRBD1. V gave up 4 bases and J gave up 0 bases; unmatched junction bases: 6. The germline gives CDR1 SGHDT, CDR2 YYEEEE. There are 15 residues in the CDR3. CDR3 sequence reads: CASSAGTDYQETQYF. Written as DNA, the CDR3 is TGTGCCAGCAGCGCCGGGACAGACTACCAAGAGACCCAGTACTTC. Full variable domain (rest looked up from reference TRBV5-6 and TRBJ2-5): DAGVTQSPTHLIKTRGQQVTLRCSPKSGHDTVSWYQQALGQGPQFIFQYYEEEERQRGNFPDRFSGHQFPNYSSELNVNALLLGDSALYLCASSAGTDYQETQYFGPGTRLLVL.

This clonotype occurred many times. The chain has TRBV5-1 and TRBJ2-5; D is uncertain. V lost 4 bases to trimming and J lost 2 bases, with 12 bases between them. Germline CDR1 SGHRS, CDR2 YFSETQ. The CDR3 is 14 amino acids. CDR3 sequence reads: CASSLSTGQETQYF. Written as DNA, the CDR3 is TGCGCCAGCAGCCTGAGCACGGGTCAAGAGACCCAGTACTTC.

J is TRBJ2-1 and V is TRBV20-1, with 7 positions matching TRBD2. The CDR3 is made up of 14 amino acids. Germline V gene data show CDR1 as DFQATT and CDR2 as SNEGSKA (reference sequence). The junction had 7 bases not matched to a gene; V was cut back by 5 bases and J by 3 bases. CDR3 nucleotide sequence: TGCAGTGCTGGGGATGGGACTAACTACAATGAGCAGTTCTTC. Protein: CSAGDGTNYNEQFF.

This clonotype has more than one count but fewer than ten. The V call is TRBV7-7, the J call TRBJ2-1; TRBD2 agrees at 11 bases. The CDR3 is made up of 16 amino acids. The germline CDR1 and CDR2 sequences are SSHAT and FNYEAQ (reference sequence). V shed 5 bases, J shed 10 bases, and the junction held 13 bases outside the gene matches. In DNA, the CDR3 is TGTGCCAGCAGCCCAGTTGTTAGCGGGAGGGCCGGGGAGCAGTTCTTC. Its translation is CASSPVVSGRAGEQFF.

This clonotype has at least ten counts. The chain couples TRBV27 to TRBJ2-7; 8 positions match TRBD1. The CDR3 contains 14 residues. Germline CDR1 MNHEY, CDR2 SMNVEV (reference sequence). Trimming removed 3 bases from V and 2 bases from J; junction bases left unmatched: 3. This CDR3 reads CASSFGQGPYEQYF. CDR3 DNA sequence: TGTGCCAGCAGTTTCGGACAGGGTCCCTACGAGCAGTACTTC.

The chain joins TRBV27 to TRBJ2-1; D is unclear. V was clipped by 4 bases and J by 3 bases, with 7 bases between them. The V gene's germline CDR1 is MNHEY and CDR2 SMNVEV (reference sequence). The CDR3 has 13 amino acids. The CDR3 loop is CASSSVGYNEQFF. The CDR3, as DNA: TGTGCCAGCAGTTCCGTGGGCTACAATGAGCAGTTCTTC.

This clonotype was seen only a few times. J is TRBJ2-7 and V is TRBV28; D perhaps matches TRBD2 (5 bases). The V end was cut by 10 bases, the J end by 3 bases, with 22 bases between. The length of the CDR3 is 15 residues. Germline V CDR1 and CDR2: MDHEN, SYDVKM. Here the CDR3 DNA reads TGTGCCACCTCGGGAACCAGCGCGGTCCTCTACGAGCAGTACTTC. It specifies CATSGTSAVLYEQYF.

There are a few counts of this clonotype. V is TRBV4-2 and J is TRBJ2-1, with TRBD2 matching over 7 bases. CDR1 is LGHNA, CDR2 YNFKEQ, per germline. Trimming at V came to 3 bases and at J to 4 bases, leaving 9 bases not matched to a gene. The CDR3 consists of 16 residues. CDR3 sequence: CASSQAVGREYNEQFF. The CDR3 DNA reads as TGTGCCAGCAGCCAGGCCGTAGGGCGGGAGTACAATGAGCAGTTCTTC.

This clonotype was picked up many times. The V call is TRBV7-2, the J call TRBJ2-7; D call uncertain. V shed 2 bases and J shed 3 bases, with 5 bases lying between them. The CDR3 extends over 12 amino acids. Looked up from germline, CDR1 is SGHTA and CDR2 is FQGNSA. The CDR3, as DNA: TGTGCCAGCAGCTTATGGGACTACGAGCAGTACTTC. It is translated as CASSLWDYEQYF.

This clonotype was seen a few times. J is TRBJ2-7 and V is TRBV12-3 or TRBV12-4; D possibly uses TRBD1 or TRBD2 (5 bases each). The CDR3 runs 13 residues. The germline V and J ends were trimmed by 7 bases and 1 base, with 11 bases remaining between them. CDR3 amino acids: CASNRDASYEQYF. CDR3 in DNA: TGTGCCAGCAACCGGGACGCTTCCTACGAGCAGTACTTC.

Only a few counts were recorded for this clonotype. This rearrangement joins TRBV20-1 to TRBJ2-7; D is ambiguous. This CDR3 is 13 amino acids long. Germline V lookup: CDR1 DFQATT, CDR2 SNEGSKA (reference sequence). Trimming removed 3 bases from V and 0 bases from J, with 9 bases in between. CDR3 loop: CSARNWDSYEQYF. CDR3 sequence (DNA): TGCAGTGCTAGGAACTGGGACTCCTACGAGCAGTACTTC.

This clonotype was seen ten or more times. This chain connects TRBV24-1 to TRBJ2-1; 10 nucleotides match TRBD2. CDR1 is KGHDR, CDR2 SFDVKD, per germline. The junction had 12 bases not matched to a gene; V was cut back by 4 bases and J by 7 bases. The CDR3 totals 17 residues. The CDR3, as DNA: TGTGCCACCAGTGAAGGGGTAGGGACTAGCGTGAGGAATGAGCAGTTCTTC. Translation gives CATSEGVGTSVRNEQFF.

This sequence joins TRBV12-3 or TRBV12-4 and TRBJ2-6; the match to TRBD1 covers 7 bases. The CDR3 runs 17 residues. With V trimmed by 4 bases and J by 0 bases, 6 bases remained unmatched. Here the CDR3 reads CASSYLGQVSGANVLTF. The CDR3 DNA is TGTGCCAGCAGTTACCTAGGACAGGTCTCTGGGGCCAACGTCCTGACTTTC.

This clonotype was seen more than once but under ten times. J is TRBJ2-1 and V is TRBV4-1, with D maybe TRBD2 (5 bases). This CDR3 is 16 amino acids long. Germline CDR1 and CDR2: MGHRA and YSYEKL. Between the trimmed V and J ends, which lost 1 base and 5 bases, there was a span of 15 bases. CDR3 amino acids: CASSQGPRASNNEQFF. The CDR3 DNA sequence: TGCGCCAGCAGCCAAGGACCGAGGGCCAGTAACAATGAGCAGTTCTTC.

The rearrangement joins TRBV6-4 to TRBJ2-7; D is uncertain. The CDR3 totals 11 residues. Germline CDR1 and CDR2: MRHNA and SNTAGT. The CDR3 sequence: CARINLYEQYF. The CDR3 DNA reads as TGTGCAAGGATAAATCTCTACGAGCAGTACTTC.

The CDR3 sequence is CASSSPGAINEQFF. As DNA, the CDR3 is TGTGCCAGCAGTTCCCCTGGGGCAATAAATGAGCAGTTCTTC. V is TRBV7-9 and J is TRBJ2-1; possibly TRBD1 for D (5 bases). Germline V gene sequence: CDR1 SEHNR, CDR2 FQNEAQ (reference sequence). V was cut by 6 bases and J by 7 bases, with 16 bases left in between. This CDR3 spans 14 amino acids.

This clonotype appeared a few times. The V and J genes are TRBV4-3 and TRBJ1-1; no definite D call. Per the germline V gene, CDR1 is LGHNA and CDR2 is YSLEER. The CDR3 loop spans 16 amino acids. V was pared by 3 bases and J by 1 base, with 15 bases between. CDR3 region: CASSQDPRAQNTEAFF. CDR3 in DNA: TGCGCCAGCAGCCAGGACCCGCGCGCGCAGAACACTGAAGCTTTCTTT.

This clonotype was picked up a small number of times. The gene calls are TRBV7-9 and TRBJ2-7; TRBD2 matches 11 bases. This CDR3 is built from 16 residues. Germline V CDR1 and CDR2: SEHNR, FQNEAQ (reference sequence). The J segment lost 5 bases and the V segment lost 5 bases, leaving 11 bases of the junction unmatched. The CDR3, as DNA: TGTGCCAGCAGCGCCCCATCTAGCGGGAGGAATAACGAGCAGTACTTC. It encodes CASSAPSSGRNNEQYF.

This clonotype has more than one count but fewer than ten. V is TRBV2 and J is TRBJ2-5; TRBD1 agrees at 9 bases. The CDR3 covers 18 residues. The V gene's germline CDR1 is SNHLY and CDR2 FYNNEI. The V gene end was trimmed by 7 bases and the J gene end by 2 bases; junction bases not matched to a gene: 17. Written as DNA, the CDR3 is TGTGCCAGCAATCTGAAAGACGGCGGGGACAGGGAACAAGAGACCCAGTACTTC. Translating it yields CASNLKDGGDREQETQYF.

The V and J genes are TRBV7-2 and TRBJ1-5; possible D gene TRBD1, 6 bases. The CDR3 has 17 amino acids. Germline CDR1 is SGHTA and CDR2 is FQGNSA. Trimming cost V 5 bases and J 6 bases, with 23 bases left between them. The CDR3 sequence is CASSDLYRDISSQPQHF. As DNA, the CDR3 is TGTGCCAGCAGCGACTTATACCGGGACATCTCCAGTCAGCCCCAGCATTTT.

This clonotype occurred a few times. The rearrangement links TRBV20-1 to TRBJ2-3; 8 bases fit TRBD2. The CDR3 runs to 13 residues. Germline V gene sequence: CDR1 DFQATT, CDR2 SNEGSKA (reference sequence). This CDR3 reads CRDGRTGGPGQYF. CDR3 bases: TGCAGGGATGGACGCACGGGAGGGCCGGGGCAGTATTTT.

The table lists this clonotype with many counts. Compared with germline, one end of the junction differs, possibly owing to a read error. The chain employs TRBV29-1 and TRBJ1-2, with a possible D match to TRBD1 (5 bases). CDR1 is SQVTM and CDR2 is ANQGSEA in the germline V gene. This CDR3 region has 13 residues. The CDR3 spells CSVRFLGTRFIAF. The CDR3 nucleotides read TGCAGCGTTAGGTTCCTAGGGACCCGCTTTATCGCCTTC.

The chain has TRBV9 and TRBJ2-2; D tentatively fits TRBD1 or TRBD2 (5 bases each). Trimming left V 2 bases short and J 5 bases short, with 7 bases between. This CDR3 has 13 amino acids. In germline, CDR1 is SGDLS, CDR2 YYNGEE. CDR3 bases: TGTGCCAGCAGCGTGGGGACGACCGGGGAGCTGTTTTTT. It is translated as CASSVGTTGELFF.